The sequence of this T cell receptor beta chain was determined in a study of pediatric ulcerative colitis (dated by TCRdb to about 2019). Concerning the study at large: Of the ulcerative colitis patients, 7 or 8 had pancolitis and two had left-sided colitis, and histology in every patient was consistent with ulcerative colitis. From 8 to 10 newly diagnosed, treatment-naive pediatric ulcerative colitis patients and a few non-IBD control children, paired blood and rectal samples were collected. The Pediatric Ulcerative Colitis Activity Index classified a couple of patients as having mild disease, several as having moderate disease and three as having acute severe colitis. Study-wide conclusions, independent of this receptor: For technical reasons, blood samples from two patients gave substantially fewer templates, and these samples were excluded from the blood-rectal overlap analysis. Clonal overlap between a subject's own blood and rectum was significantly greater in ulcerative colitis patients than in controls, which suggests more T cell trafficking to inflamed tissue. Rectal repertoire features separated controls, mild-moderate and acute severe colitis patients; acute severe colitis showed reduced rectal diversity due to clonal expansions. The healthy control group was small, with only a few individuals. A couple of rectal CDR3 clonotypes were present in all ulcerative colitis patients and in none of the controls. Because repertoires were derived from total lymphocyte DNA, patterns in rare subsets such as regulatory T cells may not have been reflected. T cells from blood may have been included in the rectal pinch biopsies, particularly in patients with overt colitis.

During colonoscopy, one to two rectal pinch biopsies were obtained for research purposes. No immunosuppressive medication had been given to the ulcerative colitis patients before the diagnostic colonoscopy. Before DNA was isolated, the rectal biopsies underwent proteinase K digestion. The Wizard kit (Promega) was used to extract genomic DNA from both blood and intestinal samples. Through the immunoSEQ TRB Survey service, multiplex V and J primers were used to amplify rearranged CDR3 beta regions from genomic DNA. Survey-level sequencing depth of up to 500,000 reads per sample was used to keep depth equal across samples. Libraries were purified and pooled, and sequencing was performed on Illumina technology. On the authors' methods: immunoSEQ online tools were used for productive clonality, sample overlap, pairwise scatters, CDR3 beta length, V/D/J gene usage and productiveness. Calculated diversity was defined as the number of unique rearrangements divided by total templates, multiplied by 100, and Shannon and Simpson indices were computed as well. For principal component analysis, Z-score normalized data were analyzed with the R prcomp function and the ggbiplot package. Morisita's index was used to measure clonal overlap between blood and rectum within each subject. Entries here come from immuneACCESS through TCRdb and include only in-frame sequences with V and J called. Some clones fail to appear in such tables; in the studies checked, an unresolved V gene covers under half of the shortfall, and the cause of the remainder is unknown. The DNA gave D and trimming, while V, J and clone size come from that table. For this sample there are around 37,000 clones; roughly 71% appear just once. Around 7.8% of the sample comes from the top ten.

CDR1 is given as SGDLS and CDR2 as YYNGEE, both from the germline V gene. V and J are trimmed by 0 bases and 3 bases, and the gene matches miss 2 bases of the junction. The CDR3 runs 15 amino acids, cysteine and phenylalanine included. This entry keeps only the CDR3 DNA: 45 bases, framed from base 1. Comments on this clone: The antigen it recognizes is unknown. No much larger clonotype is one base removed from it; base qualities were not supplied.

The receptor was derived from a boy between 10 and 17 years old with severe ulcerative colitis. Recombination joined TRBV9 with TRBJ1-1, with 10 bases matching TRBD1. The specimen sequenced was gut tissue. The nucleotides are TGTGCCAGCAGCGTAGCTGGGACAGGGGACACTGAAGCTTTCTTT. It specifies CASSVAGTGDTEAFF.